This T cell receptor beta chain emerged from a study of blood T cells in healthy people across ages. Per the germline V gene, CDR1 is SGHTA and CDR2 is FQGNSA. V was pared by 5 bases and J by 1 base, with 11 bases between. The CDR3 consists of 14 residues. The study, taken as a whole, reports: Roughly linear age-related decline in beta diversity appeared, significant by age approximately 40. Higher diversity and more naive CD4+ cells were features of long-lived donors, compared to aged donors. Possibly, changes in expanded clonotypes were confounded because donor CMV status was unknown.

At least ten counts were recorded for this clonotype. Its antigen is not known. With a J-beta primer mix and a sample-barcoded 5' primer, a second PCR ran 7 to 11 cycles. One entry per CDR3 protein results from TCRdb running MiXCR on the 5' RACE reads. Of roughly 640,000 distinct CDR3 sequences in the sample, roughly 30% are singletons; the top ten hold less than 20%. The sequencing sample was made of blood. This clonotype was obtained from a woman of 80 years or more in good health. The V gene is TRBV7-2, the J gene TRBJ1-1; no definite D call. Written as DNA, the CDR3 is TGTGCCAGCAGCGGAGTGGCAGGGAACACTGAAGCTTTCTTT. Its translation is CASSGVAGNTEAFF.